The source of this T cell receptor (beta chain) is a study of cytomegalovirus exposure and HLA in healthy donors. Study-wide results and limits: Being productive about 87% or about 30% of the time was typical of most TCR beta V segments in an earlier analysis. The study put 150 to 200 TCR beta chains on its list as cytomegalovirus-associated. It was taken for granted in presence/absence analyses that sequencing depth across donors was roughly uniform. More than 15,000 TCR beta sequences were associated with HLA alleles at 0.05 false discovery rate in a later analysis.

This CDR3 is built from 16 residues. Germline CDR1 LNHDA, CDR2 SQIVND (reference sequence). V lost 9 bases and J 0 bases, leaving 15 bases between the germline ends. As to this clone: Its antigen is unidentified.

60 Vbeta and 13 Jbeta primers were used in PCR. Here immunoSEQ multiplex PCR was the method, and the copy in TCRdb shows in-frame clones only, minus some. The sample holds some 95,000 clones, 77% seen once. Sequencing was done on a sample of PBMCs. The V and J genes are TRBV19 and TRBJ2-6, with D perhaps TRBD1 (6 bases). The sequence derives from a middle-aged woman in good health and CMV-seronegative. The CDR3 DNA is TGTGCCAGCCGGACACAGGGAAGCTCTGGGGCCAACGTCCTGACTTTC. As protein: CASRTQGSSGANVLTF.